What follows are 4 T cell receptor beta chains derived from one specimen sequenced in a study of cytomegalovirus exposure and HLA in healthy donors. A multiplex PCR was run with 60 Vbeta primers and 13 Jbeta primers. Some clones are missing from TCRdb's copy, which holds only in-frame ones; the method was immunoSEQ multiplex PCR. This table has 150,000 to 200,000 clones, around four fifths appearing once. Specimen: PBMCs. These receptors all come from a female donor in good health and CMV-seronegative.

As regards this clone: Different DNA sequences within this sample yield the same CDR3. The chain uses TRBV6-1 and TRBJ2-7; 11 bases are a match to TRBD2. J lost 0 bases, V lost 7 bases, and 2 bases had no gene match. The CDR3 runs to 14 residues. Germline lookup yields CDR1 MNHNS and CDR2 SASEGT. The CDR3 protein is CASTGTSGSYEQYF. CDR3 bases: TGTGCCAGCACCGGGACTAGCGGCTCCTACGAGCAGTACTTC.

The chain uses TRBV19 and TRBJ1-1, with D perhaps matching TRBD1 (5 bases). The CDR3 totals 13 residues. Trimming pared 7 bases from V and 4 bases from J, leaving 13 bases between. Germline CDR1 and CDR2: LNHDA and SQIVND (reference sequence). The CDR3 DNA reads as TGTGCCAGTACCTTTTCGGGGGGCACTGAAGCTTTCTTT. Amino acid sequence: CASTFSGGTEAFF.

CDR3 DNA sequence: TGTGCCAGTAGGCCGCAGGGGGGAAGCAATCAGCCCCAGCATTTT. Translating it yields CASRPQGGSNQPQHF. The rearrangement joins TRBV19 to TRBJ1-5; the match to TRBD1 covers 7 bases. J gave up 1 base and V 6 bases, and 6 bases lay outside the gene matches. Germline loops: CDR1 LNHDA, CDR2 SQIVND (reference sequence). The CDR3 covers 15 residues. Together with reference TRBV19 and TRBJ1-5, the CDR3 gives the full variable domain: DGGITQSPKYLFRKEGQNVTLSCEQNLNHDAMYWYRQDPGQGLRLIYYSQIVNDFQKGDIAEGYSVSREKKESFPLTVTSAQKNPTAFYLCASRPQGGSNQPQHFGDGTRLSIL.

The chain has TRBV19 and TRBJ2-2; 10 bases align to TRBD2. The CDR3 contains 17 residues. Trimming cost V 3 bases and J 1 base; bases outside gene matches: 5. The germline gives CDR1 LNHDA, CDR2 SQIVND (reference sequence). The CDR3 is CASSMASGGVNTGELFF. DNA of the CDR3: TGTGCCAGTAGTATGGCTAGCGGGGGAGTGAACACCGGGGAGCTGTTTTTT.